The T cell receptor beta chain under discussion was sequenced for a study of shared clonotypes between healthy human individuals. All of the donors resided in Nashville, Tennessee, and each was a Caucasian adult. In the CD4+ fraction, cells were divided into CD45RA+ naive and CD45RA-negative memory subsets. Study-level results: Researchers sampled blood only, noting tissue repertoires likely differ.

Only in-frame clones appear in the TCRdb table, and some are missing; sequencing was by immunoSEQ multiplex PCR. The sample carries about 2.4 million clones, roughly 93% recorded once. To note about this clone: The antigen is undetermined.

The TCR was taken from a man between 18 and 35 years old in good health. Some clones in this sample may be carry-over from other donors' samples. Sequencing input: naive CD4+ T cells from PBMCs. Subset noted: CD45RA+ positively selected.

Written as DNA, the CDR3 is TGTGCCAGCTCTTCGGCGGGACCTACCGCCGGGGAGCTGTTTTTT. Translation: CASSSAGPTAGELFF. The V and J genes are TRBV11-3 and TRBJ2-2; the D gene is possibly TRBD2 (6 bases). Germline assignment: CDR1 SGHNT and CDR2 YENEEA. The CDR3 loop spans 15 amino acids. Trimming took off 8 bases at V and 6 bases at J, with 19 bases between the two ends.